This T cell receptor (beta chain) was identified in a study of shared clonotypes between healthy human individuals (TCRdb year 2020). Broadly, across the study: A couple of women and a few men aged 18 to 49 years were included in the cohort. For each donor, CD4 naive and CD4 memory were each given three plates, CD8 naive was given two plates, and CD8 memory was given one plate. To estimate repertoire size and how much clonotypes are shared between individuals, the study performed deep sequencing of blood TCR repertoires from a few healthy adults. To increase sequencing depth and limit assay-specific biases, TCR repertoire library preparation and sequencing were carried out by different laboratories using diverse techniques. Between about 0.85 and 8.9 billion PBMCs per donor were obtained by leukapheresis. Summary of the overall study and its limitations: Incomplete sequencing was indicated by rarefaction of sorted-subset datasets, despite the large sequencing depth. Larger estimated clonotype richness was generally found for naive subsets than for memory subsets. Pairwise subsampling led to the expectation that sequencing depth would affect the degree of clonotype sharing among donors. When a few donors were compared, the shared fraction of clonotypes was about 5% for naive CD4, roughly 3.3% for naive CD8, 2.3% for memory CD4, and 0.35% to 0.4% for memory CD8. Compared with non-shared clonotypes, the clonotypes found in all four sorted-subset donors had higher generation probabilities. Because the study included only a small number of donors, the genetic and exposure-history diversity represented was limited. Sampling was restricted to blood, and TCR repertoires in tissue are likely to differ from TCR repertoires in blood.

V is cut by 3 bases and J by 6 bases, and the space between the germline ends is 3 bases. For CDR1 and CDR2, the germline V gene (reference sequence) lists DFQATT and SNEGSKA. The CDR3, from cysteine to phenylalanine, totals 10 residues. The only DNA kept is the CDR3, 30 bases in frame from the first base. TCR CDR3 regions were amplified from genomic DNA by multiplex PCR using the deep immunoSEQ assay. Genomic DNA extracted from each cell subset was distributed evenly over all wells of several immunoSEQ 96-well plates, and each plate served as one replicate. Each replicate PCR for sorted subsets received roughly 200 ng genomic DNA, equal to about 29,000 T cell genomes. Purified libraries were measured with a Qubit 3.0 fluorometer, size-checked on a Bioanalyzer 2100, and measured again with the KAPA Library Quantification kit. Every immunoSEQ 96-well plate was sequenced on a dedicated single-read 150-cycle Illumina NextSeq 550 flow cell. As for the authors' bioinformatics: The immunoSEQ output contained only junctional sequences without quality scores, so filtering could not match that applied to full-length reads. To assign V/J genes and CDR3, sequences were annotated against IMGT germline references using PyIR, a Python wrapper for IgBLAST v1.9. Reads with weak V/J assignments (E-value above 1e-6), missing CDR3, stop codons, out-of-frame junctions, or ambiguous translated residues were removed. V3J clonotypes were defined as sequences sharing an identical inferred V gene, J gene, and CDR3 amino acid sequence. Percentage overlap between repertoires was computed as shared unique clonotypes divided by the size of the smaller repertoire. RTK rarefaction, the Chao1 estimator, and Recon v2.1 estimates of unobserved clonotypes were used to assess repertoire richness. Generation probabilities were computed with OLGA for all TCRbeta clonotypes obtained by the gDNA method from a few donors. Not all clones reach the TCRdb copy of this immuneACCESS table, which keeps in-frame sequences only. Checked studies attribute under half of the gap to unresolved V genes and leave the rest unexplained. V, J and clone size are taken as reported in that table, and D and trimming were inferred from the DNA itself. In this sample the table shows some 2.3 million clones, more than 80% of which occur a single time. The top ten constitute 0.35% to 0.5% of the sample.

Healthy HIV-negative adults with no recently reported acute infections or vaccinations were included as donors. Every donor was a Caucasian adult residing in Nashville, Tennessee, USA. CD4+ T cells were enriched by magnetic negative selection, after which naive cells were positively selected on CD45RA and the negative fraction was taken as the memory subset. Blood was obtained by leukapheresis, after which PBMCs were separated by Ficoll-Histopaque density gradient centrifugation and cryopreserved in liquid nitrogen vapor phase. Analytical flow cytometry was used to check the purity and quantity of each magnetically sorted T cell population. Genomic DNA was isolated from each sorted fraction and quantified by UV absorbance on a Nanodrop 2000c. Of note for this clone: What antigen it recognizes has not been identified. There are no base qualities to consult, and no much larger clone falls within one base. The same CDR3 can be traced to other DNA sequences in this sample.

The sequence came from a man aged 18-30 years in good health. Some clones in this sample may be carry-over from other donors' samples. The sample was naive CD4+ T cells from PBMCs. In light of the paper, this sample's cell subset or site label describes: CD45RA+ positively selected. This chain is built from TRBV20-1 and TRBJ2-1, with no reliable assignment of the D segment. Here is the DNA: TGCAGTGCTAGGCGCAATGAGCAGTTCTTC. Translated, it gives CSARRNEQFF.